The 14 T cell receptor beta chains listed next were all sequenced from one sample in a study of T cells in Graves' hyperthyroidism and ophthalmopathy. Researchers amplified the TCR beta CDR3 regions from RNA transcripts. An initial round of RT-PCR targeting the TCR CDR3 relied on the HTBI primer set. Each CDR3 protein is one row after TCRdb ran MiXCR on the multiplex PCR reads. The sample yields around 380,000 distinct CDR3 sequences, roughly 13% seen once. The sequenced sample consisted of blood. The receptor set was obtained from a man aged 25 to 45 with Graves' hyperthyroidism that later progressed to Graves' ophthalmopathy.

The CDR3 region is CASSLVTGMSYNSPLHF. CDR3 nucleotide sequence: TGCGCCAGCAGCTTGGTGACGGGAATGTCCTATAATTCACCCCTCCACTTT. The genes are TRBV5-1 and TRBJ1-6, with D uncertain. V shed 0 bases and J shed 1 base, with 11 bases lying between them. This CDR3 region has 17 residues. CDR1 SGHRS and CDR2 YFSETQ come from the germline V gene.

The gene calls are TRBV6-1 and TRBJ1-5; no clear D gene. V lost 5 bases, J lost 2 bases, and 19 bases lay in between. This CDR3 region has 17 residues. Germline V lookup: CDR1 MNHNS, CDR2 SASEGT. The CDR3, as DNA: TGTGCCAGCAGTAGAGGAGGCGCGGGAGGCCGCAATCAGCCCCAGCATTTT. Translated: CASSRGGAGGRNQPQHF.

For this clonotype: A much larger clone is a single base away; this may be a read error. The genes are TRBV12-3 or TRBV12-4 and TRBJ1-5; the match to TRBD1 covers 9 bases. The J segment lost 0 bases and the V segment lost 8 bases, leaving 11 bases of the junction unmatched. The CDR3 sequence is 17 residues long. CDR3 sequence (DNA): TGTGCCAGCGGTGACGTCGGGACAGGGACTAGCAATCAGCCCCAGCATTTT. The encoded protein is CASGDVGTGTSNQPQHF.

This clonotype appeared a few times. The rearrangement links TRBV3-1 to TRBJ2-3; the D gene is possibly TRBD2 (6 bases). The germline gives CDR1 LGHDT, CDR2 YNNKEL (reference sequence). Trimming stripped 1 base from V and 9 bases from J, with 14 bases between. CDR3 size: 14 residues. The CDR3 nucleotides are TGTGCCAGCAGCCAAGCGGGAGAAGTGGTAACGCAGTATTTT. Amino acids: CASSQAGEVVTQYF.

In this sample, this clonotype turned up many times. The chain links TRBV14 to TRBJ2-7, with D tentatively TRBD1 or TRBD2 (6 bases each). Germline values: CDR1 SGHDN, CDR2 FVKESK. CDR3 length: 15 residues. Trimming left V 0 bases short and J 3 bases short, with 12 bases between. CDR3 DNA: TGTGCCAGCAGCCAAGAGGGGGGCCTGGGCTACGAGCAGTACTTC. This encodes CASSQEGGLGYEQYF.

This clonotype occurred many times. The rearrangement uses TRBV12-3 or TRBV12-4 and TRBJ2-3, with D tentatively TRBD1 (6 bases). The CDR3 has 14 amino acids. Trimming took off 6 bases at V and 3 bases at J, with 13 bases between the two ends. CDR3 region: CASRRTATTDTQYF. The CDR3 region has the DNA TGTGCCAGCAGACGGACAGCTACAACAGATACGCAGTATTTT.

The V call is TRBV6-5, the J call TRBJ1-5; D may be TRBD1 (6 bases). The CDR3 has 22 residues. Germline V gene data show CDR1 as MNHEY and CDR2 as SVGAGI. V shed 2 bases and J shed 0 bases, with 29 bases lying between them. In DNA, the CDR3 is TGTGCCAGCAGTTACATATCGACCTTAAAAGGGGGAGTTGCGTATAGCAATCAGCCCCAGCATTTT. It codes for CASSYISTLKGGVAYSNQPQHF.

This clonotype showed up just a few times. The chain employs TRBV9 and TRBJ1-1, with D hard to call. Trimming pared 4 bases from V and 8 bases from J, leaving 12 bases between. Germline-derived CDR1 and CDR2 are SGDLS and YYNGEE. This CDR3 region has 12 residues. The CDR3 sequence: CASSPRTGEAFF. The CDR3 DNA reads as TGTGCCAGCAGCCCAAGGACTGGCGAAGCTTTCTTT.

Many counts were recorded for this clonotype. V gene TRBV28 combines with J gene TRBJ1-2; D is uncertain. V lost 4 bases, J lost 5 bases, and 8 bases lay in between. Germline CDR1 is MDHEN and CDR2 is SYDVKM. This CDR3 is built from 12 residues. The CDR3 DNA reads TGTGCCAGCAGTTCGGACTTTTATGGCTACACCTTC. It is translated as CASSSDFYGYTF.

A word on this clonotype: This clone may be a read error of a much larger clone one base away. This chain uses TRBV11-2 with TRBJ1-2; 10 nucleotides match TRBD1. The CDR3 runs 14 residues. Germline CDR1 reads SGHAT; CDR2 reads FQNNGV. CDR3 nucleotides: TGTGCCAGCAGCAGGGGACAGGGGAACTATGGCCACACCTTC. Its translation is CASSRGQGNYGHTF.

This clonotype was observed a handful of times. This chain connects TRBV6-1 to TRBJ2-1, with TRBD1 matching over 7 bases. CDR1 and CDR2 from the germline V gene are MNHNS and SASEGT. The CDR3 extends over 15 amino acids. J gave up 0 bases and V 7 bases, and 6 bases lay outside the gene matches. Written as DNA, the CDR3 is TGTGCCAGCAAGAGACAGGGCACCTCCTACAATGAGCAGTTCTTC. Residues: CASKRQGTSYNEQFF.

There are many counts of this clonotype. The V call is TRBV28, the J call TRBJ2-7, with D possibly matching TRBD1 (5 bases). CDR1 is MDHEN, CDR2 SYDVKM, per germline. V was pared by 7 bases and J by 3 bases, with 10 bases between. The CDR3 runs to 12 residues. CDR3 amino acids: CASNFQGYEQYF. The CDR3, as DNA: TGTGCCAGCAATTTTCAGGGCTACGAGCAGTACTTC.

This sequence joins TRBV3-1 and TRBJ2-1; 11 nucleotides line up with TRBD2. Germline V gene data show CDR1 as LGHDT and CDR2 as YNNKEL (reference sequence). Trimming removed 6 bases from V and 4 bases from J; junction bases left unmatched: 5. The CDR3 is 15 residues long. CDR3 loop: CASSRGTSGYNEQFF. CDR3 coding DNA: TGTGCCAGCAGTCGAGGGACTAGCGGATACAATGAGCAGTTCTTC.

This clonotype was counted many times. In nucleotides, the CDR3 is TGCAGTGCTAGAGATCCGGACAACACTGAAGCTTTCTTT. It translates to CSARDPDNTEAFF. The chain has TRBV20-1 and TRBJ1-1; unclear D gene. Trimming removed 0 bases at V and 2 bases at J, with 7 bases between. Germline assignment: CDR1 DFQATT and CDR2 SNEGSKA (reference sequence). The CDR3 runs 13 residues.